This TCR beta chain was found in a study of OX40 agonist ivuxolimab in advanced cancers. About the research overall: Cancers in dose escalation were hepatocellular, melanoma, renal cell and head and neck. Study observations and caveats: Low normalized T-cell clonal expansion was additionally recorded for some nonresponders.

A single count supports this clone. Antigen specificity is unknown. This CDR3 has 15 residues. Trimming left V 1 base short and J 0 bases short, with 11 bases between. The germline CDR1 and CDR2 sequences are SGHRS and YFSETQ. Blood samples were obtained at baseline, cycle 4 day 1, and cycle 7 day 1. Sequencing was performed with immunoSEQ multiplex PCR; in TCRdb, only in-frame clones are kept and a portion is missing. Of nearly 50,000 clones in the sample, more than 70% were seen once. The chain joins TRBV5-1 to TRBJ2-7; D is perhaps TRBD1 (6 bases). The sequence came from an adult with an advanced solid tumor such as melanoma, head and neck, liver or kidney cancer. Here the sequenced sample was CD4+ or CD8+ T cells sorted from blood, taken in a trial of the OX40 agonist ivuxolimab. This chain's CDR3 is CASSLSRQDSYEQYF. In DNA form, the CDR3 reads TGCGCCAGCAGCTTGAGTCGACAGGACTCCTACGAGCAGTACTTC. The variable domain in full, with the rest retrieved from reference TRBV5-1 and TRBJ2-7, is KAGVTQTPRYLIKTRGQQVTLSCSPISGHRSVSWYQQTPGQGLQFLFEYFSETQRNKGNFPGRFSGRQFSNSRSEMNVSTLELGDSALYLCASSLSRQDSYEQYFGPGTRLTVT.